This T cell receptor beta chain was sequenced in a study of blood T cell repertoires in COVID-19. For the study at large: In each case, the material was cDNA or gDNA derived from T cells, B-cell-depleted T cells, or PBMCs.

The authors' processing: Using reference gene primer amplification, nucleated cell counts were estimated. Repertoires were generated with immunoSEQ multiplex PCR, while TCRdb's copy carries only in-frame clones and drops some. V and J calls and clone size are copied from that table; D and trimming were computed from the DNA. The table records approximately 82,000 clones, around 88% of them present only once. This receptor was taken from a woman aged 55-70 years with acute or convalescent COVID-19. Input material: peripheral blood.

CDR3 sequence (DNA): TGCAGCGTTGACAGGGGGTATGAAGCTTTCTTT. It specifies CSVDRGYEAFF. V is TRBV29-1 and J is TRBJ1-1; 7 positions agree with TRBD1. Looked up from germline, CDR1 is SQVTM and CDR2 is ANQGSEA. The CDR3 is 11 residues long. Trimming cost V 3 bases and J 7 bases; bases outside gene matches: 2.